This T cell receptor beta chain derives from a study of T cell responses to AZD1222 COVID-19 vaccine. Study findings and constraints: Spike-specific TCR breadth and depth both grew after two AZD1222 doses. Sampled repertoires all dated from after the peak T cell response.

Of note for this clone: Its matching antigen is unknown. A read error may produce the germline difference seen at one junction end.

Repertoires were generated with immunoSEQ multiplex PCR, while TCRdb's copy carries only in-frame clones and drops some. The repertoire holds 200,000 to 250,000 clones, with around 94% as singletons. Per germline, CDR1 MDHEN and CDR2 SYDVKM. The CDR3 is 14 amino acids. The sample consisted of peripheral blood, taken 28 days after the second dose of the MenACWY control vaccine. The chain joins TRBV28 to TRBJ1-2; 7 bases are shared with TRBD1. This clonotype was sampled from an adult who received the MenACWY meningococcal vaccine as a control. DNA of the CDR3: TGTGCCAACAGTTTAGGGGGCGAAAGCTATGGCTACACCTTC. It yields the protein CANSLGGESYGYTF.